The 24 T cell receptor beta chains presented below share a single source sample, sequenced in a study of tumor-infiltrating lymphocytes in primary liver carcinoma (dated by TCRdb to the late 2010s). Blood RNA was extracted from unsorted whole blood with TRIzol reagent; germline DNA came from the DNeasy Blood & Tissue kit. Sequencing used an Illumina HiSeq 2500. A constant-region primer and ProtoScript II reverse transcriptase were used to reverse-transcribe TCRbeta-specific cDNA from about 500 ng total RNA. Construction of the TCRbeta libraries relied on three nested rounds of multiplex PCR, following a slightly modified ARM-PCR procedure. Each of the first two PCR rounds ran for approximately 10 cycles and used multiplex TRBV1-TRBV30 forward primers together with a Cbeta reverse primer. TCRdb cleaned the public reads at Q25 with fastp, built clones with MiXCR and kept in-frame beta chains. For every CDR3 protein sequence, its rows merge into one entry that carries the most common genes and DNA. The sample includes 310,000 or so distinct CDR3 sequences, with almost 65% observed a single time. The ten biggest clones cover approximately 5.9% of the sample.

Sequenced input: peripheral blood. Source of these receptors: a man between 35 and 55 years old with primary liver carcinoma and hepatitis B virus infection.

This clonotype occurred a few times. V gene TRBV5-1 combines with J gene TRBJ2-7, with 7 bases that match TRBD1. CDR3 length equals 13 residues. Germline CDR1 SGHRS, CDR2 YFSETQ. The V segment lost 2 bases and the J segment 7 bases; nucleotides outside the gene matches: 6. The CDR3 sequence: CASSFDRVQEQYF. The CDR3, as DNA: TGCGCCAGCAGCTTTGACAGGGTCCAAGAGCAGTACTTC.

Notes on this clonotype: At one end, the junction sequence differs from germline, possibly due to a read error. The rearrangement joins TRBV6-6 to TRBJ2-1; D is tentatively TRBD1 or TRBD2 (5 bases each). CDR1 and CDR2 (germline): MNHNY, SVGAGI (reference sequence). This CDR3 has 15 residues. CDR3 in DNA: TGTGCCAGGAGTTACGGTGCAGGGACGTACAATGAGAAGTTCTTC. It encodes CARSYGAGTYNEKFF.

The chain links TRBV20-1 to TRBJ2-7, with D perhaps TRBD2 (7 bases). Germline CDR1 and CDR2: DFQATT and SNEGSKA (reference sequence). V lost 5 bases to trimming and J lost 2 bases, with 16 bases between them. The CDR3 length is 14 residues. As DNA, the CDR3 is TGCAGTGCTCCGGGGGCTAGCGGAACCTACGAGCAGTACTTC. Protein: CSAPGASGTYEQYF.

This clonotype occurred a few times. This may be a read error: a much more frequent sequence differs by one nucleotide. The V call is TRBV6-5, the J call TRBJ1-6; D is unresolved. With 4 bases removed from V and 7 bases from J, the gap between germline ends came to 5 bases. CDR1 and CDR2 from the germline V gene are MNHEY and SVGAGI. CDR3 length: 12 amino acids. The chain's CDR3 is CASSFKNSPLHF. In nucleotides, the CDR3 is TGTGCCAGCAGTTTTAAGAATTCACCCCTCCACTTT.

This clonotype was detected once. V and J are TRBV5-4 and TRBJ1-6; D uncertain. V lost 0 bases and J 8 bases, leaving 9 bases between the germline ends. The germline V gene encodes CDR1 SGHNT and CDR2 YYREEE (reference sequence). The CDR3 sequence is 14 residues long. CDR3 bases: TGTGCCAGCAGCTTGGACGGTGCAGATTCACCCCTCCACTTT. It specifies CASSLDGADSPLHF. Variable domain in full (rest from reference TRBV5-4 and TRBJ1-6): ETGVTQSPTHLIKTRGQQVTLRCSSQSGHNTVSWYQQALGQGPQFIFQYYREEENGRGNFPPRFSGLQFPNYSSELNVNALELDDSALYLCASSLDGADSPLHFGNGTRLTVT.

At least ten counts were recorded for this clonotype. The V call is TRBV12-3 or TRBV12-4, the J call TRBJ2-7; D is undetermined. This CDR3 spans 16 amino acids. V dropped 5 bases and J dropped 0 bases, with 17 bases sitting between them. CDR3 residues: CASSQMVGSRSYEQYF. DNA of the CDR3: TGTGCCAGCAGTCAAATGGTGGGGTCCCGCTCCTACGAGCAGTACTTC.

On this clonotype itself: One base away lies a much larger clone, so this may be a sequencing read error. This chain joins TRBV7-9 and TRBJ2-3; TRBD1 agrees at 9 bases. V was pared by 3 bases and J by 4 bases, with 2 bases of the junction left unmatched. The CDR3 length is 14 residues. Per the germline V gene, CDR1 is SEHNR and CDR2 is FQNEAQ (reference sequence). The CDR3 spells CASSFDRGSDTQYF. For the CDR3, the DNA is TGTGCCAGCAGCTTTGACAGGGGGTCAGATACGCAGTATTTT.

This clonotype has a count of ten or more. This chain links TRBV12-3 or TRBV12-4 with TRBJ2-7; possibly TRBD2 for D (5 bases). The V end was cut by 6 bases, the J end by 7 bases, with 16 bases between. This CDR3 has 13 amino acids. This CDR3 reads CASRSTDSGEQYF. CDR3 coding DNA: TGTGCCAGCAGATCGACTGATTCGGGGGAGCAGTACTTC.

This clonotype has only a few counts. Possible read error: a much larger clone is one base away. CDR3 bases: TGTGCCAGCGGTTCCGGGACGGGTAATGAGCAGTTCTTC. This sequence encodes CASGSGTGNEQFF. V usage is TRBV6-2 or TRBV6-3 and J usage is TRBJ2-1; tentatively, D is TRBD1 or TRBD2 (5 bases each). CDR1 and CDR2 from the germline V gene are MNHEY and SVGEGT. The CDR3 has 13 residues. V lost 8 bases, J lost 7 bases, and 15 bases lay in between.

The chain joins TRBV5-6 to TRBJ1-1; TRBD1 is a possible D gene (6 bases). The CDR3 runs 15 residues. Trimming removed 4 bases at V and 0 bases at J, with 13 bases between. Germline lookup yields CDR1 SGHDT and CDR2 YYEEEE. CDR3: CASSGTGNMNTEAFF. CDR3 nucleotides: TGTGCCAGCAGCGGAACAGGGAACATGAACACTGAAGCTTTCTTT. Drawing the rest from reference TRBV5-6 and TRBJ1-1, the complete variable domain is DAGVTQSPTHLIKTRGQQVTLRCSPKSGHDTVSWYQQALGQGPQFIFQYYEEEERQRGNFPDRFSGHQFPNYSSELNVNALLLGDSALYLCASSGTGNMNTEAFFGQGTRLTVV.

The V and J genes are TRBV4-3 and TRBJ2-3; 8 bases map to TRBD2. Trimming took 5 bases from V and 2 from J; bases not matched to a gene: 3. Per germline, CDR1 LGHNA and CDR2 YSLEER. CDR3 length: 14 amino acids. This chain's CDR3 is CASSYGLATDTQYF. CDR3 nucleotides: TGCGCCAGCAGCTATGGACTAGCCACAGATACGCAGTATTTT.

To note about this clonotype: One end of the junction fails to match germline, which may point to a read error. V is TRBV11-2 and J is TRBJ2-7; a weak D match, TRBD1 (5 bases). Germline V gives CDR1 SGHAT, CDR2 FQNNGV. This CDR3 contains 15 residues. Here the CDR3 reads CATSLYLQASYEHYF. CDR3 coding DNA: TGTGCCACCAGCTTATACTTACAGGCTTCCTACGAGCATTACTTC.

A note on this clonotype: The junction does not match germline at one end; this may be a read error. This chain joins TRBV11-2 and TRBJ2-3, with D possibly TRBD1 on 5 matching bases. From germline, CDR1 is SGHAT and CDR2 FQNNGV. The CDR3 has 18 residues. In DNA, the CDR3 is TGTGCCAGCAGCTTAGGAATAAGACAGCTTTTTAGCACAGATACGCAGTGTTTT. This translates into CASSLGIRQLFSTDTQCF.

The rearrangement joins TRBV30 to TRBJ2-4; unclear D gene. V shed 4 bases and J shed 5 bases, with 6 bases lying between them. The length of the CDR3 is 11 residues. Germline CDR1 GTSNPN, CDR2 SVGIG (reference sequence). CDR3 loop: CAWTAQNIQYF. CDR3 nucleotide sequence: TGTGCCTGGACCGCACAAAACATTCAGTACTTC. Complete variable domain (other parts from reference TRBV30 and TRBJ2-4): SQTIHQWPATLVQPVGSPLSLECTVEGTSNPNLYWYRQAAGRGLQLLFYSVGIGQISSEVPQNLSASRPQDRQFILSSKKLLLSDSGFYLCAWTAQNIQYFGAGTRLSVL.

In the case of this clonotype: At one end the junction does not follow the germline gene, possibly because of a read error. The J gene is TRBJ2-3, the V gene TRBV11-2; tentatively, D is TRBD2 (6 bases). Germline CDR1 reads SGHAT; CDR2 reads FQNNGV. The CDR3 has 20 amino acids. The CDR3 sequence is CASSLGRSYVLTGVTDTQYF. The CDR3 DNA follows: TGTGCCAGCAGCTTAGGCCGTTCATACGTTCTGACGGGAGTAACAGATACACAGTATTTT.

In its sample, this clonotype was seen many times. The chain has TRBV12-3 or TRBV12-4 and TRBJ1-2; D is unresolved. The CDR3 is 14 amino acids. With 1 base removed from V and 4 bases from J, the gap between germline ends came to 10 bases. CDR3 region: CASSLEPTSYGYTF. CDR3 nucleotides: TGTGCCAGCAGTTTAGAACCGACAAGCTATGGCTACACCTTC.

A remark on this clonotype: One end of the junction does not line up with germline, which may come from a read error. V is TRBV10-3 and J is TRBJ1-6; no reliable D call. The CDR3 is 14 amino acids. Looked up from germline, CDR1 is ENHRY and CDR2 is SYGVKD. The CDR3 here is CDISEVSFNSPLHF. The DNA of the CDR3 is TGTGACATCAGTGAAGTCAGCTTTAATTCACCCCTCCACTTT.

This clonotype was picked up one time. A read error may explain this, as a much larger clone is one base away. V usage is TRBV6-1 and J usage is TRBJ1-2; D remains ambiguous. The germline V and J ends were trimmed by 2 bases and 4 bases, with 11 bases remaining between them. CDR3 length: 14 amino acids. In germline, CDR1 is MNHNS, CDR2 SASEGT. The CDR3 sequence is CASSEMPSSYGYTF. CDR3 nucleotides: TGTGCCAGCAGTGAAATGCCGAGTTCCTATGGCTACACCTTC.

This clonotype was counted only a few times. The chain carries TRBV5-1 and TRBJ2-5, with TRBD1 matching 7 bases. This CDR3 region has 14 residues. Trimming took 3 bases from V and 1 from J; bases not matched to a gene: 3. Per germline, CDR1 SGHRS and CDR2 YFSETQ. For the CDR3, the DNA is TGCGCCAGCAGCTGGGGACAGCCCCAAGAGACCCAGTACTTC. It translates to CASSWGQPQETQYF.

This clonotype was picked up a small number of times. This chain joins TRBV5-4 and TRBJ2-3; the D gene is possibly TRBD2 (6 bases). Per germline, CDR1 SGHNT and CDR2 YYREEE (reference sequence). CDR3 length: 14 residues. V was shortened by 4 bases and J by 2 bases, with 11 bases between the two germline ends. The CDR3: CASSPSGFTDTQYF. The CDR3 nucleotides read TGTGCCAGCAGCCCGAGCGGGTTCACAGATACGCAGTATTTT.

V usage is TRBV10-3 and J usage is TRBJ2-3; a possible D gene is TRBD2 (6 bases). Trimming cost V 2 bases and J 3 bases, with 9 bases left between them. CDR1 is ENHRY and CDR2 is SYGVKD in the germline V gene. The CDR3 contains 14 residues. The CDR3 spells CAISEPGRTDTQYF. The CDR3 nucleotides are TGTGCCATCAGTGAGCCCGGGAGAACAGATACGCAGTATTTT.

In its sample, this clonotype was seen many times. The rearrangement joins TRBV10-2 to TRBJ2-7; unclear D gene. The V gene's germline CDR1 is WSHSY and CDR2 SAAADI. Trimming took off 3 bases at V and 3 bases at J, with 9 bases between the two ends. The CDR3 has 13 residues. In DNA form, the CDR3 reads TGCGCCAGCAGTGAAACGGGCCGCTACGAGCAGTACTTC. Residues: CASSETGRYEQYF.

Remarks on this clonotype: A junction end diverges from the germline sequence, so it may reflect a read error. The chain combines TRBV14 with TRBJ2-1; TRBD2 might be the D (5 bases). CDR1 SGHDN and CDR2 FVKESK come from the germline V gene. CDR3 size: 17 residues. The CDR3 region is CASSQLAPGWLHNEQFF. CDR3 in DNA: TGTGCCAGTAGCCAATTAGCCCCGGGGTGGCTCCACAATGAGCAGTTCTTC.

The chain is built from TRBV11-2 and TRBJ2-5; 8 nucleotides match TRBD2. This CDR3 comprises 15 residues. Looked up from germline, CDR1 is SGHAT and CDR2 is FQNNGV. V was clipped by 10 bases and J by 5 bases; unmatched bases: 15. CDR3: CANSNNGGGWETQYF. In nucleotides, the CDR3 is TGTGCCAACAGTAACAACGGGGGGGGCTGGGAGACCCAGTACTTC.